This T cell receptor beta chain was identified in a study of blood T cells in healthy people across ages. For the study at large: In model experiments, template switching was able to capture about one barcoded beta molecule for every two T cells that were present. General study findings and limits: More naive CD4+ cells and higher diversity were found in long-lived than in aged donors. Measured against age, TCR beta diversity per million T cells decreased in a roughly linear manner.

Germline trimming cut 7 bases from V and 6 bases from J; bases unmatched to any gene: 10. The CDR3 totals 14 residues. CDR1 is ENHRY, CDR2 SYGVKD, per germline. With a J-beta primer mix and a sample-barcoded 5' primer, a second PCR ran roughly 6 to 12 cycles. TCRdb processed the 5' RACE reads anew with MiXCR; each CDR3 protein has one entry. The data show over 700,000 distinct CDR3 sequences, with roughly 25% seen just once and roughly a tenth held by the top ten. This clonotype turned up a few times. Its antigen is not identified. Isolation yielded PBMCs, at least 7 million per sample, in every case. This same sample was also taken into another study, of T cells of mothers and their children.

The clonotype comes from a boy younger than 18 in good health. Source material: blood. The chain has TRBV10-3 and TRBJ2-3; 7 nucleotides agree with TRBD1. CDR3 DNA: TGTGCCATCAATTCGGGCAGGGGGTATGATACGCAGTATTTT. It specifies CAINSGRGYDTQYF.